This is a list of T cell receptor beta chains from one sample in a study of Ad26.COV2.S vaccination and SARS-CoV-2 variants. The table came from immunoSEQ multiplex PCR; TCRdb's copy has only in-frame clones and leaves some out. The repertoire holds approximately 400,000 clones, with 85% as singletons. The sequenced sample was peripheral blood, obtained in a trial of Ad26.COV2.S vaccine versus placebo. The receptors stem from a person aged 18 to 59 who received the Ad26.COV2.S COVID-19 vaccine or a placebo. The CDR3 runs from the conserved cysteine through the conserved F or W. The D gene is left open where the match is weak. For some rows the clone size is stated as once, few or many, or as a class when expanded; others skip it.

TRBV2	-	TRBD1	13	TRBJ2-1	TGTGCCAGCAGCAGTGGACAGGGGACTGAGCAGTTCTTC	CASSSGQGTEQFF
TRBV5-6	-	TRBD1	13	TRBJ2-7	TGTGCCAGCAGCTGGGGACAGGATTTGTCTTCGTACTTC	CASSWGQDLSSYF
TRBV7-9	-	-	15	TRBJ2-7	TGTGCCAGCAGCCCCCAGGAGTATCCCTTCTACGAGCAGTACTTC	CASSPQEYPFYEQYF
TRBV24-1	-	-	14	TRBJ2-1	TGTGCCACCAGTGACCCGATTACTTTGGACGGGCAGTTCTTC	CATSDPITLDGQFF
TRBV7-6	-	-	18	TRBJ2-3	TGTGCCAGCAGCTTAAGAAGTTTGGCGACATCCGGCACAGATACGCAGTATTTT	CASSLRSLATSGTDTQYF
TRBV7-2	-	TRBD1	14	TRBJ1-1	TGTGCCAGCAGACTCACAGGGGTGGGCACTGAAGCTTTCTTT	CASRLTGVGTEAFF
TRBV18	-	-	14	TRBJ1-5	TGTGCCAGCTCACCGGCCGAATCAGGCCAGCCCCAGCATTTT	CASSPAESGQPQHF
TRBV30	-	TRBD1	14	TRBJ1-4	TGTGCCTGGAGTGTGGGGACAGGGGGCGGAAAACTGTTTTTT	CAWSVGTGGGKLFF
TRBV14	-	-	14	TRBJ2-7	TGTGCCAGCAGCCAAGGTCTCCAGGGCTACGAGCAGTACTTC	CASSQGLQGYEQYF
TRBV28	-	TRBD2	15	TRBJ2-1	TGTGCCAGCAGAGACGTAGCGGGAGGGATCAATGAGCAGTTCTTC	CASRDVAGGINEQFF
TRBV19	few	TRBD1	15	TRBJ2-7	TGTGCCAGTAGTTCCCGGACAGGGGTTATCGACGAGCAGTACTTC	CASSSRTGVIDEQYF
TRBV5-1	-	TRBD1	16	TRBJ1-2	TGCGCCAGCAGATCGGACATTTACAGGGGAAAAGGTGGCTACACCTTC	CASRSDIYRGKGGYTF
TRBV9	-	TRBD1	15	TRBJ1-3	TGTGCCAGCAGCGGGTCAGGGGGGACTGGAAACACCATATATTTT	CASSGSGGTGNTIYF
TRBV5-1	-	-	13	TRBJ1-6	TGCGCCAGCGCCTCCGGGGCCGATTCACCCCTCCACTTT	CASASGADSPLHF
TRBV2	once	TRBD2	16	TRBJ2-2	TGTGCCGTGTCCCGACTAGCGGGGGGGCATGGCGGGGAGCTGTTTTTT	CAVSRLAGGHGGELFF
TRBV27	-	-	17	TRBJ2-6	TGTGCCAGCCGCGGCGGAGGGGTTATTTCTGGGGCCAACGTCCTGACTTTC	CASRGGGVISGANVLTF
TRBV5-1	-	TRBD1	14	TRBJ2-7	TGCGCCAGCAGCTGGGCCGGGACAGGGGACGAGCAGTACTTC	CASSWAGTGDEQYF
TRBV11-2	-	-	14	TRBJ2-2	TGTGCCAGCACCCGAGCTGTAAACACCGGGGAGCTGTTTTTT	CASTRAVNTGELFF
TRBV6-6	-	-	16	TRBJ2-2	TGTGCCAGCAGTTACGTTGTCAGACTGAACACCGGGGAGCTGTTTTTT	CASSYVVRLNTGELFF
TRBV30	-	-	14	TRBJ2-2	TGTGCCTGGAGTACGGGAATGAACACCGGGGAGCTGTTTTTT	CAWSTGMNTGELFF
TRBV15	-	TRBD1	14	TRBJ2-7	TGTGCCACCAGCAGAGGGACAGGGTATGACGAGCAGTACTTC	CATSRGTGYDEQYF
TRBV10-3	-	-	12	TRBJ2-7	TGTGCCATCAGTGACTCTGAATACGAGCAGTACTTC	CAISDSEYEQYF
TRBV5-4	few	-	15	TRBJ2-1	TGTGCCAGCAGCGCAGGAGGGAACTCCTACAATGAGCAGTTCTTC	CASSAGGNSYNEQFF
TRBV18	-	TRBD2	15	TRBJ2-1	TGTGCCAGCTCACCACCGGGACTAGCGAGTAATGAGCAGTTCTTC	CASSPPGLASNEQFF
TRBV5-4	-	TRBD2	15	TRBJ2-7	TGTGCCAGCAACCAAAAAGGGACTAGTAGCTACGAGCAGTACTTC	CASNQKGTSSYEQYF
TRBV12-5	-	TRBD2	14	TRBJ2-1	TGTGCTAGTGGTTCAGCCGGGACTATCGATGAGCAGTTCTTC	CASGSAGTIDEQFF
TRBV20-1	-	-	11	TRBJ2-3	TGCAGTGCAGCCACTGGAGATACGCAGTATTTT	CSAATGDTQYF
TRBV10-3	-	-	17	TRBJ1-1	TGTGCCATCAGTGATGGGGGTCAGAGAAACCGGAACACTGAAGCTTTCTTT	CAISDGGQRNRNTEAFF
TRBV5-1	-	-	14	TRBJ2-5	TGCGCCAGCAGCTATGGAGGGGCCCGTGAGACCCAGTACTTC	CASSYGGARETQYF
TRBV7-6	once	TRBD2	11	TRBJ2-1	TGTGCCAGCAGCGGGACTAGCGGGTGGTTCTTC	CASSGTSGWFF
TRBV11-3	-	TRBD2	15	TRBJ2-1	TGTGCCAGCAGCTTAGGGACTAGAATAGGCAATGAGCAGTTCTTC	CASSLGTRIGNEQFF
TRBV19	-	TRBD2	16	TRBJ2-7	TGTGCCAGTAGTATAGAGACTAGCGGGCCTTCCTACGAGCAGTACTTC	CASSIETSGPSYEQYF
TRBV4-1	few	-	13	TRBJ1-2	TGCGCCAGCAGCCAGGACTTGGCGTATGGCTACACCTTC	CASSQDLAYGYTF
TRBV6-5	-	TRBD1	15	TRBJ1-6	TGTGCCAGCAGTTACACGGGACAGGGATCATCACCCCTCCACTTT	CASSYTGQGSSPLHF
TRBV7-2	-	TRBD1	14	TRBJ1-1	TGTGCCAGCAGCCCCGGGACAGGGTACACTGAAGCTTTCTTT	CASSPGTGYTEAFF
TRBV7-9	-	-	18	TRBJ2-4	TGTGCCAGCAGCTCGATGGCTAGGGGGATGCTAGCCAAAAACATTCAGTACTTC	CASSSMARGMLAKNIQYF
TRBV28	-	-	13	TRBJ2-7	TGTGCCAGCACATCGGGACTCGCAAGGGAGCAGTACTTC	CASTSGLAREQYF
TRBV4-3	-	-	15	TRBJ1-2	TGCGCCAGCAGCCAAGTAGAGGGCGTAAACTATGGCTACACCTTC	CASSQVEGVNYGYTF
TRBV5-8	few	TRBD2	13	TRBJ2-1	TGTGCCAGCAGCTTGTATAGCGGGAATTCGCTGTTCTTC	CASSLYSGNSLFF
TRBV3-1/TRBV3-2	-	-	14	TRBJ2-5	TGTGCCAGCAGCCAGAGGGACCGCCAAGAGACCCAGTACTTC	CASSQRDRQETQYF
TRBV4-3	-	TRBD1	16	TRBJ2-7	TGCGCCAGCAGCCGGGGGAGACAGGGAAGCTCCTACGAGCAGTACTTC	CASSRGRQGSSYEQYF
TRBV7-9	-	-	15	TRBJ2-1	TGTGCCAGCAGCTTAGGGGGTAGGAATTACAATGAGCAGTTCTTC	CASSLGGRNYNEQFF
TRBV29-1	-	TRBD1	13	TRBJ1-2	TGCAGCGTTGAGGACAGGGGGAACTATGGCTACACCTTC	CSVEDRGNYGYTF
TRBV3-1/TRBV3-2	-	TRBD1	20	TRBJ2-1	TGTGCCAGCAGCCCCTCCTTTTTACCATGCGGGGACAGGCTGCGGTATGAGCAGTTCTTC	CASSPSFLPCGDRLRYEQFF
TRBV20-1	-	-	15	TRBJ2-7	TGCAGTGCTAGTAGAGGGGCGTACGACTCCTACGAGCAGTACTTC	CSASRGAYDSYEQYF
TRBV4-1	-	-	13	TRBJ2-3	TGCGCCAGCAGCCACAAATGGGGAGATACGCAGTATTTT	CASSHKWGDTQYF
TRBV3-1/TRBV3-2	-	-	16	TRBJ1-3	TGTGCCAGCAGCCAAGCCGGACGGTACTCTGGAAACACCATATATTTT	CASSQAGRYSGNTIYF
TRBV6-5	-	-	15	TRBJ1-5	TGTGCCAGCAGCGACCAGGGAGGGCTTGGACAGCCCCAGCATTTT	CASSDQGGLGQPQHF
TRBV7-8	-	TRBD1	15	TRBJ1-5	TGTGCCAGCAGCCTCCTCTGGACAGGGCCCCAGCCCCAGCATTTT	CASSLLWTGPQPQHF
TRBV27	-	TRBD1	14	TRBJ1-6	TGTGCCAGCAGTTTCGCGCCAGGGGGTTCACCCCTCCACTTT	CASSFAPGGSPLHF
TRBV20-1	-	TRBD2	13	TRBJ2-1	TGCAGTGCTAGTGTGTCGGGGGGAACGGAGCAGTTCTTC	CSASVSGGTEQFF
TRBV6-4	-	-	15	TRBJ2-6	TGTGCCGGCAGTACCACAGGTCCCGGGGCCAACGTCCTGACTTTC	CAGSTTGPGANVLTF
TRBV11-2	-	-	16	TRBJ2-1	TGTGCCAGCAGCTTAGTAGCGGCCTACTCCTACAATGAGCAGTTCTTC	CASSLVAAYSYNEQFF
TRBV7-9	-	TRBD2	18	TRBJ2-3	TGTGCCAGCGACCTCCCTAGGGAGCGGGGGCCCTTTCCAGATACGCAGTATTTT	CASDLPRERGPFPDTQYF
TRBV6-4	-	TRBD1	13	TRBJ1-2	TGTGCCAGCAGTGACTCTTCCAGGGGGGGCTACACCTTC	CASSDSSRGGYTF
TRBV10-1	-	TRBD1	16	TRBJ2-1	TGCGCCAGCAGTGAGTCCAGGACAGGGGGCTTCAATGAGCAGTTCTTC	CASSESRTGGFNEQFF